Each of the 31 T cell receptor beta chains below was sequenced from the same sample in a study of blood T cell repertoires in COVID-19. TCRdb keeps only in-frame clones here, not all; method: immunoSEQ multiplex PCR. The table records more than 300,000 clones, roughly 90% of them present only once. The sequenced material came from PBMCs or T cells enriched from blood (not recorded which). Receptors originate from a woman aged 25-40 years who had recovered from COVID-19.

The rearrangement uses TRBV5-1 and TRBJ2-7, with 13 bases identical to TRBD2. CDR3 length: 15 residues. J lost 4 bases, V lost 5 bases, and 6 bases had no gene match. The germline gives CDR1 SGHRS, CDR2 YFSETQ. CDR3 amino acids: CASRGGLAGVYEQYF. The CDR3 nucleotides read TGCGCCAGCAGGGGAGGACTAGCGGGAGTATACGAGCAGTACTTC.

This sequence joins TRBV4-2 and TRBJ2-1; 8 bases agree with TRBD1. The V gene end was trimmed by 0 bases and the J gene end by 4 bases; junction bases not matched to a gene: 5. The CDR3 covers 16 residues. CDR1 and CDR2 from the germline V gene are LGHNA and YNFKEQ. The CDR3 DNA follows: TGTGCCAGCAGCCAAGATTGGACAGGGACATACAATGAGCAGTTCTTC. This sequence encodes CASSQDWTGTYNEQFF.

CDR3 nucleotide sequence: TGTGCCAGCCCAGTTGAAAAACTGTTTTTT. Protein: CASPVEKLFF. The rearrangement links TRBV5-6 to TRBJ1-4; D gene ambiguous. Germline V gene lookup returns CDR1 SGHDT and CDR2 YYEEEE. Between the trimmed V and J ends, which lost 7 bases and 7 bases, there was a span of 5 bases. The CDR3 has 10 amino acids.

CDR3 sequence: CASMPDREGQETQYF. CDR3 in DNA: TGCGCCAGCATGCCGGACAGGGAGGGGCAAGAGACCCAGTACTTC. This rearrangement joins TRBV10-2 to TRBJ2-5; maybe TRBD1 (8 bases). CDR1 is WSHSY and CDR2 is SAAADI in the germline V gene. CDR3 length: 15 amino acids. V was trimmed by 7 bases and J by 2 bases, leaving 17 bases between them.

This clone has only one observation. The chain links TRBV7-3 to TRBJ2-1; 12 nucleotides agree with TRBD2. The V gene end was trimmed by 5 bases and the J gene end by 7 bases; junction bases not matched to a gene: 6. The CDR3 is 15 residues long. Germline V gene sequence: CDR1 SGHTA, CDR2 FQGTGA. CDR3 residues: CASSPGTSGSNEQFF. The CDR3 nucleotides are TGTGCCAGCAGCCCCGGGACTAGCGGGTCGAATGAGCAGTTCTTC.

The chain recombines TRBV11-3 with TRBJ2-5; perhaps TRBD1 as D (8 bases). Trimming took off 5 bases at V and 1 base at J, with 17 bases between the two ends. The length of the CDR3 is 16 residues. Germline CDR1 and CDR2: SGHNT and YENEEA. The CDR3 nucleotides are TGTGCCAGCAGCCCCAACAGGGGGGGATTCCAAGAGACCCAGTACTTC. This translates into CASSPNRGGFQETQYF.

The rearrangement links TRBV24-1 to TRBJ2-5; D perhaps matches TRBD1 (7 bases). The CDR3 is 15 residues long. Germline lookup yields CDR1 KGHDR and CDR2 SFDVKD. Trimming pared 0 bases from V and 5 bases from J, leaving 12 bases between. Written as DNA, the CDR3 is TGTGCCACCAGTGATTTGGCAGGGGGAGGTGAGACCCAGTACTTC. Protein product: CATSDLAGGGETQYF.

This sequence joins TRBV19 and TRBJ2-1; 10 nucleotides agree with TRBD2. Germline lookup yields CDR1 LNHDA and CDR2 SQIVND (reference sequence). The CDR3 extends over 15 amino acids. V trimming: 5 bases; J trimming: 6 bases; junction bases outside the gene matches: 7. The CDR3 protein is CASSLRTSGFNEQFF. In DNA, the CDR3 is TGTGCCAGTAGTCTCCGGACTAGCGGATTCAATGAGCAGTTCTTC.

This rearrangement joins TRBV7-3 to TRBJ1-3, with a possible D match to TRBD1 (5 bases). This CDR3 is 20 amino acids long. V lost 1 base to trimming and J lost 2 bases, with 24 bases between them. Germline values: CDR1 SGHTA, CDR2 FQGTGA. CDR3 sequence reads: CASSLNRSIAGKVAGNTIYF. CDR3 DNA: TGTGCCAGCAGCTTAAATCGAAGTATTGCAGGGAAGGTGGCTGGAAACACCATATATTTT.

V is TRBV6-5 and J is TRBJ1-1, with D perhaps matching TRBD1 (5 bases). The V gene's germline CDR1 is MNHEY and CDR2 SVGAGI. The CDR3 consists of 14 residues. The V and J ends lost 6 bases and 0 bases respectively, with 11 bases between them. This CDR3 reads CASRLRVVNTEAFF. CDR3 DNA sequence: TGTGCCAGCAGACTCAGGGTCGTGAACACTGAAGCTTTCTTT.

This chain connects TRBV9 to TRBJ2-1; 7 bases are shared with TRBD2. The germline gives CDR1 SGDLS, CDR2 YYNGEE. The CDR3 runs 16 residues. V shed 2 bases and J 2 bases; nucleotides not matched to a gene: 7. The CDR3 reads CASSVLDGRAYNEQFF. CDR3 nucleotides: TGTGCCAGCAGCGTTCTTGATGGGAGGGCCTACAATGAGCAGTTCTTC.

This rearrangement joins TRBV10-3 to TRBJ2-7, with D possibly matching TRBD1 (5 bases). The germline V and J ends were trimmed by 4 bases and 2 bases, with 21 bases remaining between them. The CDR3 has 17 residues. Germline V gene data show CDR1 as ENHRY and CDR2 as SYGVKD. This chain's CDR3 is CAISGALTDYHTYEQYF. In DNA, the CDR3 is TGTGCCATCAGTGGGGCCCTGACAGATTACCACACCTACGAGCAGTACTTC.

This sequence joins TRBV6-2 or TRBV6-3 and TRBJ2-7, with D perhaps TRBD2 (6 bases). The length of the CDR3 is 16 residues. CDR1 MNHEY and CDR2 SVGEGT come from the germline V gene. Trimming removed 0 bases from V and 0 bases from J, with 12 bases in between. The CDR3 here is CASSYSKRARSYEQYF. The CDR3 DNA reads TGTGCCAGCAGTTACTCAAAGCGGGCCCGCTCCTACGAGCAGTACTTC.

V usage is TRBV2 and J usage is TRBJ2-7; perhaps TRBD2 as D (5 bases). There are 13 residues in the CDR3. Germline V lookup: CDR1 SNHLY, CDR2 FYNNEI. V was clipped by 4 bases and J by 3 bases, with 10 bases between them. CDR3 protein: CASSALGVYEQYF. The CDR3 DNA is TGTGCCAGCAGTGCACTGGGAGTCTACGAGCAGTACTTC.

The chain joins TRBV6-2 or TRBV6-3 to TRBJ2-2; possible D gene TRBD1, 5 bases. The germline V and J ends were trimmed by 5 bases and 8 bases, with 6 bases remaining between them. Germline V CDR1 and CDR2: MNHEY, SVGEGT. This CDR3 is 11 amino acids long. The CDR3 protein is CASSRQGELFF. CDR3 coding DNA: TGTGCCAGCAGTCGACAGGGGGAGCTGTTTTTT.

The J gene is TRBJ1-5, the V gene TRBV7-8; 8 bases are a match to TRBD1. The germline V gene has CDR1 SGHVS and CDR2 FQNEAQ. J was trimmed by 0 bases and V by 2 bases; bases with no gene match: 18. The CDR3 consists of 21 residues. The CDR3 DNA is TGTGCCAGCAGCTTACTAGGCCATCTAACGGCAGGGGGCTATAGCAATCAGCCCCAGCATTTT. It encodes CASSLLGHLTAGGYSNQPQHF.

This clone has more than one count but fewer than ten. CDR3 protein: CASSTAVQETQYF. The CDR3 DNA is TGTGCCAGCAGTACTGCGGTCCAAGAGACCCAGTACTTC. The rearrangement links TRBV6-5 to TRBJ2-5; D remains unclear. Trimming stripped 5 bases from V and 1 base from J, with 8 bases between. Germline CDR1 is MNHEY and CDR2 is SVGAGI. The CDR3 is 13 residues long.

The chain is built from TRBV5-5 and TRBJ2-1, with D tentatively TRBD2 (5 bases). The CDR3 runs 14 residues. Deletions cut 2 bases from V and 2 bases from J, with 8 bases between. The germline CDR1 and CDR2 sequences are SGHKS and YYEKEE (reference sequence). DNA for the CDR3: TGTGCCAGCAGCTTCCGGGGAGCCTACAATGAGCAGTTCTTC. It translates to CASSFRGAYNEQFF.

This CDR3 is CASSQTGGSYEQYF. CDR3 DNA: TGCGCCAGCTCTCAGACAGGGGGCTCCTACGAGCAGTACTTC. This chain uses TRBV5-1 with TRBJ2-7; 9 bases fit TRBD1. After removal of 7 bases from V and 0 bases from J, the junction contained 5 bases not matched to a gene. Germline CDR1 SGHRS, CDR2 YFSETQ. The CDR3 runs 14 residues.

The chain uses TRBV5-1 and TRBJ2-7; 9 bases line up with TRBD1. The V gene's germline CDR1 is SGHRS and CDR2 YFSETQ. The ends lost 0 bases at V and 2 bases at J; junction bases unmatched: 6. The CDR3 totals 16 residues. The CDR3 loop is CASSLDVRDRAYEQYF. The CDR3 bases are TGCGCCAGCAGCTTGGATGTGAGGGACAGGGCCTACGAGCAGTACTTC.

The chain combines TRBV5-4 with TRBJ2-2, with a tentative D call TRBD2 (5 bases). V lost 4 bases and J 5 bases, leaving 12 bases between the germline ends. CDR3 length equals 14 residues. Germline CDR1 reads SGHNT; CDR2 reads YYREEE (reference sequence). In DNA form, the CDR3 reads TGTGCCAGCAGCCAAGCCCCGGGGACCGGGGAGCTGTTTTTT. Residues: CASSQAPGTGELFF.

The chain couples TRBV19 to TRBJ1-2; 7 nucleotides match TRBD1. The V gene end was trimmed by 1 base and the J gene end by 4 bases; junction bases not matched to a gene: 9. Germline-derived CDR1 and CDR2 are LNHDA and SQIVND (reference sequence). The CDR3 has 16 residues. Here the CDR3 reads CASSIAYRQGGYGYTF. In DNA, the CDR3 is TGTGCCAGTAGTATAGCTTACCGACAGGGCGGCTATGGCTACACCTTC.

The chain has TRBV5-4 and TRBJ2-7, with a weak D call TRBD2 (6 bases). This CDR3 spans 13 amino acids. Per the germline V gene, CDR1 is SGHNT and CDR2 is YYREEE (reference sequence). V was shortened by 0 bases and J by 6 bases, with 10 bases between the two germline ends. CDR3 DNA sequence: TGTGCCAGCAGCTTGGCCCCTAGCGCCGAGCAGTACTTC. It encodes CASSLAPSAEQYF.

The chain couples TRBV24-1 to TRBJ1-5; D is uncertain. Germline CDR1 reads KGHDR; CDR2 reads SFDVKD. The V end lost 4 bases, the J end lost 4 bases, and 19 bases lay between the germline ends. This CDR3 contains 17 residues. CDR3 sequence (DNA): TGTGCCACCAGTGACCCTCGACACGACCAAGGAAATCAGCCCCAGCATTTT. Its translation is CATSDPRHDQGNQPQHF.

The genes are TRBV28 and TRBJ2-1; tentatively, D is TRBD1 (6 bases). Deletions cut 6 bases from V and 10 bases from J, with 13 bases between. CDR1 MDHEN and CDR2 SYDVKM come from the germline V gene. The CDR3 has 12 residues. In DNA, the CDR3 is TGTGCCAGCAGCTACAGGGCACTGGAGCAGTTCTTC. It translates to CASSYRALEQFF.

CDR3 sequence reads: CASSPRTAERPYNEQFF. As DNA, the CDR3 is TGTGCCAGCAGCCCCCGGACAGCTGAAAGACCCTACAATGAGCAGTTCTTC. The rearrangement joins TRBV9 to TRBJ2-1, with D tentatively TRBD1 (6 bases). The V gene lost 4 bases and the J gene lost 2 bases, with 19 bases spanning the gap. CDR1 SGDLS and CDR2 YYNGEE come from the germline V gene. This CDR3 region has 17 residues. The variable domain in full, completed from reference TRBV9 and TRBJ2-1, reads DSGVTQTPKHLITATGQRVTLRCSPRSGDLSVYWYQQSLDQGLQFLIQYYNGEERAKGNILERFSAQQFPDLHSELNLSSLELGDSALYFCASSPRTAERPYNEQFFGPGTRLTVL.

The chain has TRBV2 and TRBJ1-1, with 7 bases that match TRBD1. The CDR3 has 14 amino acids. Unmatched junction bases numbered 3, after V lost 4 bases and J lost 1 base. Germline CDR1 and CDR2: SNHLY and FYNNEI. CDR3 in DNA: TGTGCCAGCAGTGTTGGACAGGCGAACACTGAAGCTTTCTTT. This encodes CASSVGQANTEAFF.

The chain combines TRBV5-1 with TRBJ2-5; 8 nucleotides align to TRBD1. Trimming removed 6 bases from V and 4 bases from J; junction bases left unmatched: 8. The germline CDR1 and CDR2 sequences are SGHRS and YFSETQ. The CDR3 sequence is 14 residues long. CDR3 DNA sequence: TGCGCCAGCAATCTGGACAGGGTCGGAGAGACCCAGTACTTC. It encodes CASNLDRVGETQYF.

This clone was counted a single time. CDR3 protein: CASSLKLRGDSSGNTIYF. As DNA, the CDR3 is TGTGCCAGCAGTTTAAAGTTGCGGGGAGACTCTTCTGGAAACACCATATATTTT. The V gene is TRBV27, the J gene TRBJ1-3; D remains ambiguous. Germline CDR1 reads MNHEY; CDR2 reads SMNVEV (reference sequence). V lost 2 bases and J 1 base, leaving 18 bases between the germline ends. This CDR3 is built from 18 residues.

The chain links TRBV7-9 to TRBJ2-1; the match to TRBD2 covers 9 bases. The CDR3 contains 16 residues. The germline V gene has CDR1 SEHNR and CDR2 FQNEAQ (reference sequence). The V gene end was trimmed by 4 bases and the J gene end by 8 bases; junction bases not matched to a gene: 12. This chain's CDR3 is CASSSTWGLAGDEQFF. The CDR3 nucleotides are TGTGCCAGCAGCTCGACGTGGGGACTAGCTGGAGATGAGCAGTTCTTC.

This rearrangement joins TRBV4-1 to TRBJ1-5; the D is unclear. The CDR3 spans 13 residues. Deletions cut 1 base from V and 4 bases from J, with 5 bases between. CDR1 MGHRA and CDR2 YSYEKL come from the germline V gene. The CDR3 loop reads CASSQGQNQPQHF. The CDR3 coding sequence is TGCGCCAGCAGCCAAGGTCAGAATCAGCCCCAGCATTTT.